This entry lists 14 T cell receptor beta chains sequenced from one sample in a study of T cell repertoires in cytomegalovirus infection. Each CDR3 protein is one row after TCRdb ran MiXCR on the reads. Of under 600,000 distinct CDR3 sequences in the sample, 15% to 20% are singletons; the top ten hold about 24%. The specimen was CD8+ T cells from PBMCs. The receptors stem from a human donor in good health (CMV status not recorded). Some clones in this sample may be carry-over from other donors' samples.

This clonotype occurred a few times. The J gene is TRBJ2-2, the V gene TRBV7-6; D unclear. The CDR3 is 19 residues long. Trimming left V 4 bases short and J 0 bases short, with 21 bases between. Germline V lookup: CDR1 SGHVS, CDR2 FNYEAQ. In DNA, the CDR3 is TGTGCCAGCAGCTGGTGGGTGGGTGCTGGCCCCGCGAACACCGGGGAGCTGTTTTTT. It translates to CASSWWVGAGPANTGELFF.

The CDR3 sequence is CASSLSGTGYEKLFF. The CDR3 DNA reads TGTGCCAGCAGCCTTTCCGGGACAGGGTACGAAAAACTGTTTTTT. The chain links TRBV9 to TRBJ1-4; 9 bases are a match to TRBD1. V was pared by 4 bases and J by 8 bases, with 9 bases of the junction left unmatched. The CDR3 extends over 15 amino acids. The V gene's germline CDR1 is SGDLS and CDR2 YYNGEE.

There are many counts of this clonotype. The chain uses TRBV7-9 and TRBJ2-5; D remains unclear. Trimming left V 7 bases short and J 2 bases short, with 11 bases between. Per the germline V gene, CDR1 is SEHNR and CDR2 is FQNEAQ (reference sequence). There are 13 residues in the CDR3. This CDR3 is CASTLERQETQYF. The CDR3, as DNA: TGTGCCAGCACCCTTGAACGTCAAGAGACCCAGTACTTC.

This clonotype was counted at least ten times. The chain employs TRBV29-1 and TRBJ1-2; unclear D gene. Deletions cut 0 bases from V and 4 bases from J, with 9 bases between. Germline CDR1 and CDR2: SQVTM and ANQGSEA. The CDR3 consists of 13 residues. This CDR3 reads CSVEDRRPYGYTF. CDR3 in DNA: TGCAGCGTTGAAGATCGCAGACCCTATGGCTACACCTTC.

In its sample, this clonotype was seen many times. J is TRBJ2-7 and V is TRBV27, with TRBD2 identical over 7 bases. The germline gives CDR1 MNHEY, CDR2 SMNVEV (reference sequence). Trimming removed 2 bases from V and 0 bases from J; junction bases left unmatched: 10. The CDR3 sequence is 17 residues long. The CDR3 region has the DNA TGTGCCAGCAGTTTAGGGGGGTTGCGGGAGACCTCCTACGAGCAGTACTTC. Translated, it gives CASSLGGLRETSYEQYF.

The table lists this clonotype with many counts. The chain carries TRBV27 and TRBJ2-1, with 9 bases matching TRBD2. There are 16 residues in the CDR3. Per the germline V gene, CDR1 is MNHEY and CDR2 is SMNVEV (reference sequence). Trimming removed 6 bases from V and 3 bases from J; junction bases left unmatched: 9. The CDR3 reads CASRQGAGGVYNEQFF. The CDR3 coding sequence is TGTGCCAGCAGGCAAGGAGCGGGAGGAGTCTACAATGAGCAGTTCTTC.

This clonotype was counted at least ten times. The CDR3 DNA sequence: TGTGCCAGTACCTATAGCGAGGGAACAGATACGCAGTATTTT. This sequence encodes CASTYSEGTDTQYF. J is TRBJ2-3 and V is TRBV19; weak D call: TRBD2 (5 bases). The CDR3 has 14 residues. V lost 7 bases, J lost 3 bases, and 14 bases lay in between. In germline, CDR1 is LNHDA, CDR2 SQIVND (reference sequence).

This clonotype was observed a handful of times. This sequence joins TRBV28 and TRBJ2-1, with 9 bases lining up with TRBD2. Unmatched junction bases numbered 2, after V lost 10 bases and J lost 4 bases. CDR3 length: 12 amino acids. From germline, CDR1 is MDHEN and CDR2 SYDVKM. This CDR3 is CAITSGYNEQFF. DNA of the CDR3: TGTGCCATCACTAGCGGGTACAATGAGCAGTTCTTC.

Many counts were recorded for this clonotype. The chain has TRBV27 and TRBJ2-4, with D perhaps assigned TRBD1 or TRBD2 (5 bases each). Trimming pared 6 bases from V and 0 bases from J, leaving 27 bases between. CDR1 MNHEY and CDR2 SMNVEV come from the germline V gene (reference sequence). The CDR3 length is 20 residues. CDR3 DNA: TGTGCCAGCAGGCTAGGCCTCGGGACGGATTCTTCGCTAGCCAAAAACATTCAGTACTTC. Translated, it gives CASRLGLGTDSSLAKNIQYF.

There are many counts of this clonotype. Possible read error: a much larger clone is one base away. This rearrangement joins TRBV7-9 to TRBJ1-1; the D is unclear. The CDR3 has 13 residues. Germline V lookup: CDR1 SEHNR, CDR2 FQNEAQ (reference sequence). V lost 1 base to trimming and J lost 2 bases, with 5 bases between them. The CDR3 DNA follows: TGTGCCAGCAGCTTAGGGGATAACACTGAAGCTTTCTTT. Its protein is CASSLGDNTEAFF.

This clonotype has at least ten counts. V gene TRBV11-2 combines with J gene TRBJ2-5, with D possibly matching TRBD1 (5 bases). Germline V gene data show CDR1 as SGHAT and CDR2 as FQNNGV. Trimming shortened V by 1 base and J by 0 bases, and 15 bases separated the two germline ends. The CDR3 spans 17 residues. In DNA, the CDR3 is TGTGCCAGCAGCTTAGGACAGATCGCAGTATACCAAGAGACCCAGTACTTC. Its protein product is CASSLGQIAVYQETQYF.

Many counts were recorded for this clonotype. The V call is TRBV12-3 or TRBV12-4, the J call TRBJ1-4, with TRBD1 matching 7 bases. This CDR3 comprises 13 residues. Trimming cost V 6 bases and J 8 bases; bases outside gene matches: 6. The CDR3 DNA sequence: TGTGCCAGCAGCTTGGGGGACAGCGAAAAACTGTTTTTT. It encodes CASSLGDSEKLFF.

This clonotype has only a few counts. The V call is TRBV4-1, the J call TRBJ2-1; D ambiguous. CDR1 MGHRA and CDR2 YSYEKL come from the germline V gene. The CDR3 consists of 12 residues. V shed 0 bases and J shed 7 bases, with 4 bases lying between them. The CDR3 is CASSQDMNEQFF. The CDR3 DNA reads as TGCGCCAGCAGCCAAGATATGAATGAGCAGTTCTTC.

This clonotype occurred many times. V gene TRBV7-9 combines with J gene TRBJ2-5; D gene ambiguous. Germline values: CDR1 SEHNR, CDR2 FQNEAQ (reference sequence). The CDR3 totals 14 residues. The germline V and J ends were trimmed by 4 bases and 0 bases, with 9 bases remaining between them. The CDR3 reads CASSSSEYQETQYF. The CDR3 coding sequence is TGTGCCAGCAGCTCCTCGGAGTACCAAGAGACCCAGTACTTC.